This T cell receptor beta chain derives from a study of early T cells in non-severe SARS-CoV-2 infection (dated by TCRdb to about 2021). Notes on the research overall: TCR sequencing used bulk RNA from unsorted whole blood, so alpha and beta chains could not be paired. Points the paper makes about the study in general: VDJdb matching was skewed toward anti-spike CD8 responses and likely underestimated virus-specific expansions, missing private and CD4 specificities.

This clonotype was seen more than once but under ten times. It lacks a known antigen. No base quality information exists; no much larger clone differs at one position. Taken from cysteine to phenylalanine, the CDR3 has 16 residues. Of all the DNA, just the CDR3 is kept, 48 bases in frame from base 1. Here V drops 8 bases and J drops 6 bases, and the junction holds 14 bases not matched to any gene. Set within a cohort of healthcare workers in London, UK, this nested case-control study involved weekly PCR testing of nasopharyngeal swabs along with blood sampling. Between 23 and 31 March 2020, the week of the UK lockdown, healthcare workers were enrolled and then followed up weekly for as long as 16 weeks. The library came from 5' RACE. Sequencing was carried out with a NextSeq 500. The TCR library protocol attached unique molecular identifiers to individual cDNA molecules to correct for sequencing error and PCR bias. Sequencing covered both TCR alpha and beta chains, and within each sample the abundances of alpha and beta sequences were tightly co-correlated. The study's processing was this. Decombinator V4 was used to annotate the V gene, J gene and CDR3 of the TCR sequences. Expanded TCRs were defined as changing significantly between any two time points under a Poisson model with p below 0.0001. TCR abundances were normalised to the total number of TCRs sequenced per sample and expressed as counts per million. MAIT TCRs were defined by TRAV1-2 paired with TRAJ12, TRAJ20 or TRAJ33, and iNKT TCRs by TRAV10 paired with TRAJ18. VDJdb, accessed 1 November 2021, was searched for CMV, EBV and SARS-CoV-2 annotated TCRs, excluding TCRs annotated for multiple antigens. TCRdb reworked the public reads: Q25 trimming with fastp, MiXCR clone assembly, productive beta chains retained. Every CDR3 protein is listed once, alongside the most common genes and DNA of its rows. The V and J calls were not made by the authors but by TCRdb's processing. Within this sample are 50,000 to 70,000 distinct CDR3 sequences, with 8% to 9.5% of them counted one time only. The ten largest clones take up 17% of the sample.

The receptor chain draws on TRBV12-3 or TRBV12-4 and TRBJ2-1; 9 bases in the junction line up with TRBD2. This TCR was sampled from an adult who was a healthcare worker with PCR-confirmed SARS-CoV-2 infection or an uninfected control (not recorded which). Sequenced: whole blood. The CDR3 corresponds to CASLPPKLAGVNEQFF. DNA sequence: TGTGCCAGCCTACCACCGAAACTAGCGGGTGTCAATGAGCAGTTCTTC.